This is a list of T cell receptor beta chains from one sample in a study of control samples from healthy donors and cancer patients. Here immunoSEQ multiplex PCR was the method, and the copy in TCRdb shows in-frame clones only, minus some. The table records under 110,000 clones, about 89% of them present only once. The sample was blood. These receptors were collected from a young man in good health. Each CDR3 is given with its conserved first and last residue. D genes are given only for firm matches. For some rows the clone size is stated as once, few or many, or as a class when expanded; others skip it.

V,D,size,J,CDR3,DNA
TRBV28,NA,NA,TRBJ2-5,CASSYRAPQETQYF,TGTGCCAGCAGTTACAGGGCCCCCCAAGAGACCCAGTACTTC
TRBV4-1,NA,NA,TRBJ1-6,CASSLGGLGSPLHF,TGCGCCAGCAGCCTCGGGGGCCTTGGGTCACCCCTCCACTTT
TRBV11-2,NA,NA,TRBJ2-7,CASSLDGAGTYEQYF,TGTGCCAGCAGCTTAGACGGGGCAGGGACCTACGAGCAGTACTTC
TRBV28,TRBD2,once,TRBJ2-7,CASSLSGRGEQYF,TGTGCCAGCAGTTTGAGCGGGAGAGGCGAGCAGTACTTC
TRBV20-1,NA,NA,TRBJ1-4,CSASFVGSSRNEKLFF,TGCAGTGCTAGTTTTGTGGGGTCGTCTCGAAATGAAAAACTGTTTTTT
TRBV11-2,NA,once,TRBJ2-7,CASSLIYEQYF,TGTGCCAGCAGCTTAATCTACGAGCAGTACTTC
TRBV2,NA,NA,TRBJ1-1,CASSDWQGAFF,TGTGCCAGCAGTGATTGGCAGGGAGCTTTCTTT
TRBV5-1,TRBD2,NA,TRBJ2-3,CASSGAASGGADTQYF,TGCGCCAGCAGTGGTGCTGCTAGCGGGGGGGCAGATACGCAGTATTTT
TRBV6-4,NA,NA,TRBJ1-1,CASSAHGGTNTEAFF,TGTGCTAGCAGTGCCCACGGGGGGACGAACACTGAAGCTTTCTTT
TRBV7-9,TRBD1,NA,TRBJ2-3,CASSSDRGRTDTQYF,TGTGCCAGCAGCTCCGACAGGGGGCGGACAGATACGCAGTATTTT
TRBV6-1,NA,NA,TRBJ1-2,CASSDRLGGGTYGYTF,TGTGCCAGCAGTGATCGGCTAGGGGGGGGTACCTATGGCTACACCTTC
TRBV11-2,NA,NA,TRBJ2-5,CASSPQGIGEYQETQYF,TGTGCCAGCAGCCCTCAGGGGATAGGAGAATACCAAGAGACCCAGTACTTC
TRBV11-3,TRBD1,once,TRBJ1-1,CASTQGSQGNEGEAFF,TGTGCCAGCACCCAAGGGTCACAGGGGAATGAGGGTGAAGCTTTCTTT
TRBV27,NA,NA,TRBJ1-5,CASSPGRPTNQPQHF,TGTGCCAGCAGTCCCGGGCGGCCCACCAATCAGCCCCAGCATTTT
TRBV12-3/TRBV12-4,NA,NA,TRBJ1-2,CASSFTARAGYTF,TGTGCCAGCAGTTTTACGGCCCGTGCTGGCTACACCTTC
TRBV6-1,NA,NA,TRBJ1-4,CASSESPQEKLFF,TGTGCCAGCAGTGAAAGTCCACAGGAAAAACTGTTTTTT
TRBV12-3/TRBV12-4,NA,once,TRBJ2-3,CASSLSNTDTQYF,TGTGCCAGCAGTTTAAGTAACACAGATACGCAGTATTTT
TRBV24-1,NA,NA,TRBJ1-1,CATSDPRQGTEAFF,TGTGCCACCAGTGACCCCCGGCAGGGAACTGAAGCTTTCTTT
TRBV11-2,TRBD1,NA,TRBJ2-1,CASSLTGRGTNEQFF,TGTGCCAGCAGCTTGACGGGCAGGGGGACGAATGAGCAGTTCTTC
TRBV30,TRBD1,few,TRBJ1-2,CAWRPRGHYGYTF,TGTGCCTGGAGGCCGAGGGGGCACTATGGCTACACCTTC
TRBV3-1/TRBV3-2,NA,NA,TRBJ2-2,CASSQASGTGELFF,TGTGCCAGCAGCCAAGCCTCGGGAACCGGGGAGCTGTTTTTT
TRBV28,TRBD1,NA,TRBJ2-1,CASSLSWTGVGNEQFF,TGTGCCAGCAGTCTCTCATGGACAGGGGTAGGAAATGAGCAGTTCTTC
TRBV5-6,NA,NA,TRBJ1-1,CASSLGGGRPTEAFF,TGTGCCAGCAGCTTGGGTGGTGGCCGCCCCACTGAAGCTTTCTTT
TRBV6-6,NA,few,TRBJ1-6,CASSYSRESSPLHF,TGTGCCAGCAGTTACTCAAGGGAAAGCTCACCCCTCCACTTT
TRBV6-5,NA,NA,TRBJ2-7,CASSYRQNYEQYF,TGTGCCAGCAGTTACAGGCAGAACTACGAGCAGTACTTC
TRBV6-5,NA,NA,TRBJ1-5,CASNGQTLSNQPQHF,TGTGCCAGCAACGGACAGACACTTAGCAATCAGCCCCAGCATTTT
TRBV5-6,TRBD1,NA,TRBJ1-2,CASSLGQGAGGYTF,TGTGCCAGCAGCTTGGGACAGGGGGCTGGGGGCTACACCTTC